One T cell receptor (beta chain) is described in this entry. Antigen: not known. Clones were sequenced by immunoSEQ multiplex PCR, and TCRdb holds only the in-frame ones, with some missing. The table records 30,000 to 40,000 clones, approximately 90% of them present only once. This sample is drawn from a study of STAT5B mutations in CD4+ large granular lymphocyte leukemia. Study summary: Among healthy controls, a particular HLA allele went with more CDR3 'QG' motifs. General observations from the study: CD4-sorted patient repertoires seemed more clonal than healthy CD4+ repertoires. Compared with healthy controls (2/35), patient top clones favored TRBV06 (8/27).

CDR3 length equals 14 residues. Looked up from germline, CDR1 is SGHRS and CDR2 is YFSETQ. Trimming took 3 bases from V and 4 from J; bases not matched to a gene: 4. The sample was CD4+ T cells from blood buffy coats. This TCR was recovered from a human donor in good health. The gene calls are TRBV5-1 and TRBJ2-1, with TRBD2 matching 7 bases. The CDR3 coding sequence is TGCGCCAGCAGCTCCGGGACTAATTACAATGAGCAGTTCTTC. Protein product: CASSSGTNYNEQFF.